Presented here are 18 T cell receptor beta chains from one specimen sequenced in a study of early T cells in non-severe SARS-CoV-2 infection. MiXCR was run by TCRdb on the 5' RACE reads, yielding one entry per CDR3 protein. The repertoire holds 40,000 to 50,000 distinct CDR3 sequences, with roughly 7.1% as singletons. Sequencing was performed on whole blood. These receptor sequences come from an adult who was a healthcare worker with PCR-confirmed SARS-CoV-2 infection or an uninfected control (not recorded which).

This chain uses TRBV27 with TRBJ2-1; the match to TRBD1 covers 8 bases. Germline CDR1 and CDR2: MNHEY and SMNVEV (reference sequence). Trimming took 2 bases from V and 8 from J; bases not matched to a gene: 8. CDR3 size: 15 residues. The CDR3 DNA reads as TGTGCCAGCAGTTTAGTTGGACAGGGCGGCGATGAGCAGTTCTTC. Its translation: CASSLVGQGGDEQFF.

This clonotype was detected only a few times. V and J are TRBV5-1 and TRBJ1-6, with D possibly TRBD1 on 5 matching bases. The CDR3 loop spans 13 amino acids. Trimming took off 5 bases at V and 9 bases at J, with 12 bases between the two ends. Germline values: CDR1 SGHRS, CDR2 YFSETQ. DNA for the CDR3: TGCGCCAGCAGTCTGGCGGGGCTTTCACCCCTCCACTTT. It specifies CASSLAGLSPLHF.

In its sample, this clonotype was seen many times. V is TRBV6-5 and J is TRBJ1-6; D unresolved. CDR1 and CDR2 (germline): MNHEY, SVGAGI. V was trimmed by 0 bases and J by 9 bases, leaving 12 bases between them. This CDR3 comprises 15 residues. The CDR3 sequence: CASSYSSTRTSPLHF. CDR3 DNA: TGTGCCAGCAGTTACTCCAGTACAAGGACTTCACCCCTCCACTTT.

This clonotype showed up just a few times. This chain joins TRBV12-3 or TRBV12-4 and TRBJ1-1; D unclear. Trimming left V 3 bases short and J 0 bases short, with 5 bases between. CDR3 length: 13 residues. The CDR3 loop is CASSFNMNTEAFF. CDR3 in DNA: TGTGCCAGCAGTTTTAACATGAACACTGAAGCTTTCTTT.

The chain links TRBV19 to TRBJ2-4, with 7 bases lining up with TRBD1. Germline-derived CDR1 and CDR2 are LNHDA and SQIVND (reference sequence). This CDR3 contains 14 residues. V was pared by 3 bases and J by 8 bases, with 7 bases of the junction left unmatched. CDR3: CASSITAGGDIQYF. The CDR3 region has the DNA TGTGCCAGTAGTATTACGGCAGGGGGAGACATTCAGTACTTC.

At least ten counts were recorded for this clonotype. The CDR3 reads CAISEPPGETSGGLTDTQYF. For the CDR3, the DNA is TGTGCCATCAGTGAGCCCCCCGGGGAGACTAGCGGGGGGCTAACAGATACGCAGTATTTT. This chain uses TRBV10-3 with TRBJ2-3; 13 nucleotides line up with TRBD2. The length of the CDR3 is 20 residues. Germline-derived CDR1 and CDR2 are ENHRY and SYGVKD. V shed 2 bases, J shed 3 bases, and the junction held 14 bases outside the gene matches.

This clonotype was seen more than once but under ten times. This chain connects TRBV11-2 to TRBJ2-3; weak D call: TRBD1 (6 bases). This CDR3 spans 14 amino acids. Between the trimmed V and J ends, which lost 3 bases and 0 bases, there was a span of 7 bases. Germline V lookup: CDR1 SGHAT, CDR2 FQNNGV. The DNA for the CDR3 is TGTGCCAGCAGCTTCACAGGGAGCACAGATACGCAGTATTTT. This codes for CASSFTGSTDTQYF. The full variable domain, rest sourced from reference TRBV11-2 and TRBJ2-3, is EAGVAQSPRYKIIEKRQSVAFWCNPISGHATLYWYQQILGQGPKLLIQFQNNGVVDDSQLPKDRFSAERLKGVDSTLKIQPAKLEDSAVYLCASSFTGSTDTQYFGPGTRLTVL.

The chain joins TRBV29-1 to TRBJ2-2; D uncertain. The V and J ends lost 7 bases and 0 bases respectively, with 12 bases between them. CDR3 length equals 14 residues. CDR1 SQVTM and CDR2 ANQGSEA come from the germline V gene. CDR3 protein: CSGEVDPNTGELFF. The CDR3 DNA reads as TGCAGCGGGGAAGTGGACCCGAACACCGGGGAGCTGTTTTTT.

In its sample, this clonotype ranks as medium-sized (0.01 to 0.1%). The chain carries TRBV7-9 and TRBJ1-6, with TRBD1 matching 8 bases. V lost 2 bases to trimming and J lost 9 bases; unmatched junction nucleotides: 6. This CDR3 has 15 residues. From germline, CDR1 is SEHNR and CDR2 FQNEAQ (reference sequence). CDR3 amino acids: CASSLTDRAGSPLHF. The CDR3 coding sequence is TGTGCCAGCAGCTTAACGGACAGGGCGGGTTCACCCCTCCACTTT.

This clonotype was found many times. V gene TRBV19 combines with J gene TRBJ2-4, with D possibly being TRBD1 (6 bases). V was pared by 3 bases and J by 7 bases, with 13 bases between. CDR3 length: 14 residues. Germline V lookup: CDR1 LNHDA, CDR2 SQIVND (reference sequence). In DNA, the CDR3 is TGTGCCAGTAGTATTGCAACACAGGGCAACATTCAGTACTTC. The encoded protein is CASSIATQGNIQYF.

This clonotype was found many times. The chain recombines TRBV7-9 with TRBJ2-7; no reliable D call. The CDR3 runs to 14 residues. Trimming shortened V by 4 bases and J by 7 bases, and 17 bases separated the two germline ends. CDR1 is SEHNR, CDR2 FQNEAQ, per germline (reference sequence). The CDR3 loop reads CASSSRPGMGEQYF. CDR3 DNA: TGTGCCAGCAGCTCACGTCCGGGTATGGGGGAGCAGTACTTC. Full variable domain (outside the CDR3, taken from reference TRBV7-9 and TRBJ2-7): DTGVSQNPRHKITKRGQNVTFRCDPISEHNRLYWYRQTLGQGPEFLTYFQNEAQLEKSRLLSDRFSAERPKGSFSTLEIQRTEQGDSAMYLCASSSRPGMGEQYFGPGTRLTVT.

This clonotype was seen a handful of times. The chain carries TRBV29-1 and TRBJ1-2; D not certain. The germline V gene encodes CDR1 SQVTM and CDR2 ANQGSEA. Trimming took 7 bases from V and 1 from J, leaving 16 bases between them. There are 14 residues in the CDR3. CDR3 in amino acids: CSARPDLNNYGYTF. The CDR3 DNA sequence: TGCAGCGCCCGCCCCGACCTAAATAACTATGGCTACACCTTC.

Only a few counts were recorded for this clonotype. The V gene is TRBV10-1, the J gene TRBJ1-1; possible D gene TRBD1, 5 bases. Germline V CDR1 and CDR2: WNHNN, SYGVQD (reference sequence). There are 13 residues in the CDR3. Trimming shortened V by 2 bases and J by 3 bases, and 7 bases separated the two germline ends. CDR3 sequence reads: CASSENRYTEAFF. The CDR3 region has the DNA TGCGCCAGCAGTGAGAACAGGTACACTGAAGCTTTCTTT.

This clonotype was detected many times. A junction boundary mismatches the germline segment, possibly from a read error. This chain connects TRBV4-2 to TRBJ1-6; D not certain. This CDR3 region has 13 residues. Germline CDR1 LGHNA, CDR2 YNFKEQ. The CDR3 nucleotides read TGTGCCAGCAGCCAGTCAAGTAATTCACCCCTCCATTTT. It translates to CASSQSSNSPLHF.

A few counts support this clonotype. This chain joins TRBV6-5 and TRBJ2-5; the match to TRBD2 covers 7 bases. CDR3 length: 14 residues. Germline CDR1 reads MNHEY; CDR2 reads SVGAGI. J was trimmed by 4 bases and V by 7 bases; bases with no gene match: 9. CDR3: CASTPGLPRETQYF. CDR3 in DNA: TGTGCCAGCACTCCGGGACTACCGCGAGAGACCCAGTACTTC.

The V gene is TRBV5-4, the J gene TRBJ1-4; D unresolved. The CDR3 sequence is 14 residues long. Germline V lookup: CDR1 SGHNT, CDR2 YYREEE (reference sequence). The V end was cut by 0 bases, the J end by 5 bases, with 8 bases between. CDR3 loop: CASSLEQRNEKLFF. The DNA for the CDR3 is TGTGCCAGCAGCTTGGAACAAAGAAATGAAAAACTGTTTTTT.

Ten or more counts support this clonotype. This chain connects TRBV29-1 to TRBJ2-7, with 9 bases that match TRBD1. Trimming took 6 bases from V and 5 from J; bases not matched to a gene: 8. The germline CDR1 and CDR2 sequences are SQVTM and ANQGSEA. This CDR3 has 13 amino acids. The CDR3 DNA reads as TGCAGCGTGACCGGGACAGGGATCCACGAGCAGTACTTC. Translation: CSVTGTGIHEQYF.

The sample holds a few counts of this clonotype. J is TRBJ2-5 and V is TRBV7-9; D possibly corresponds to TRBD2 (5 bases). Germline assignment: CDR1 SEHNR and CDR2 FQNEAQ (reference sequence). The CDR3 is 14 residues long. Trimming removed 3 bases at V and 2 bases at J, with 10 bases between. CDR3 DNA: TGTGCCAGCAGCTTCCCGGGAACTCAAGAGACCCAGTACTTC. Its protein product is CASSFPGTQETQYF.